The 15 T cell receptor beta chains below come from one sample, sequenced in a study of blood T cell repertoires in COVID-19. The assay was immunoSEQ multiplex PCR, and TCRdb's table has in-frame clones only and misses some. The data contain 200,000 or so clones, approximately 87% of them seen just once; the ten biggest clones take up around 2.2%. The specimen sequenced was peripheral blood. Receptors originate from a woman aged 50 to 60 with acute or convalescent COVID-19.

V and J are TRBV19 and TRBJ2-1, with 8 bases fitting TRBD2. The CDR3 totals 14 residues. V lost 7 bases and J lost 2; bases outside the gene matches: 4. The germline V gene encodes CDR1 LNHDA and CDR2 SQIVND (reference sequence). CDR3 DNA sequence: TGTGCCAGTAAAACGGGGGGGACCTACAATGAGCAGTTCTTC. Translated: CASKTGGTYNEQFF.

The rearrangement links TRBV24-1 to TRBJ2-7, with 10 bases fitting TRBD1. Per germline, CDR1 KGHDR and CDR2 SFDVKD. V lost 3 bases and J lost 1; bases outside the gene matches: 2. There are 15 residues in the CDR3. Here the CDR3 reads CATSDRTGGSYEQYF. CDR3 coding DNA: TGTGCCACCAGTGATCGGACAGGGGGATCCTACGAGCAGTACTTC.

CDR3 protein: CASSLVAGSYNEQFF. The CDR3 coding sequence is TGTGCCAGCAGCTTAGTTGCGGGGTCATACAATGAGCAGTTCTTC. The V and J genes are TRBV11-2 and TRBJ2-1; D is perhaps TRBD2 (6 bases). V lost 1 base, J lost 4 bases, and 11 bases lay in between. This CDR3 comprises 15 residues. From germline, CDR1 is SGHAT and CDR2 FQNNGV.

This rearrangement joins TRBV12-3 or TRBV12-4 to TRBJ1-5, with D unresolved. There are 13 residues in the CDR3. Trimming took 2 bases from V and 4 from J, leaving 6 bases between them. This CDR3 reads CASSLSRNQPQHF. CDR3 coding DNA: TGTGCCAGCAGTTTATCCAGAAATCAGCCCCAGCATTTT.

The chain recombines TRBV7-8 with TRBJ2-7; 12 nucleotides match TRBD2. The junction had 4 bases not matched to a gene; V was cut back by 1 base and J by 6 bases. CDR1 and CDR2 from the germline V gene are SGHVS and FQNEAQ. The length of the CDR3 is 15 residues. CDR3 residues: CASSLDLAGGPEQYF. In DNA, the CDR3 is TGTGCCAGCAGCTTAGACCTAGCGGGGGGGCCCGAGCAGTACTTC. The complete variable domain, with remaining parts taken from reference TRBV7-8 and TRBJ2-7, reads GAGVSQSPRYKVAKRGQDVALRCDPISGHVSLFWYQQALGQGPEFLTYFQNEAQLDKSGLPSDRFFAERPEGSVSTLKIQRTQQEDSAVYLCASSLDLAGGPEQYFGPGTRLTVT.

This clone was seen only once. The gene calls are TRBV10-2 and TRBJ2-1; TRBD1 matches at 7 bases. This CDR3 has 15 amino acids. J was trimmed by 0 bases and V by 8 bases; bases with no gene match: 7. From germline, CDR1 is WSHSY and CDR2 SAAADI. The CDR3 DNA follows: TGCGCCAGCCGGGACAGCGTTACCTCCTACAATGAGCAGTTCTTC. It is translated as CASRDSVTSYNEQFF.

This clone was recorded once. This sequence joins TRBV6-6 and TRBJ2-7, with D possibly matching TRBD1 (5 bases). The ends were cut back, 8 bases at V and 3 bases at J, with 17 bases in the middle. There are 14 residues in the CDR3. CDR1 MNHNY and CDR2 SVGAGI come from the germline V gene (reference sequence). The CDR3 DNA sequence: TGTGCCAGCTGTAAGGAACAGGCCTACTACGAGCAGTACTTC. Encoded protein: CASCKEQAYYEQYF.

This chain joins TRBV7-6 and TRBJ2-3; TRBD1 aligns across 7 bases. The trim removed 5 bases at V and 11 bases at J, leaving 28 bases unmatched. There are 19 residues in the CDR3. CDR1 SGHVS and CDR2 FNYEAQ come from the germline V gene. CDR3 coding DNA: TGTGCCAGCAGCGACCACTCGACACCCGGGACAGAAGGGCCCTATATGCAGTATTTT. Translating gives CASSDHSTPGTEGPYMQYF.

The rearrangement joins TRBV23-1 to TRBJ2-7; 7 bases match TRBD1. TRBV23-1 is designated an ORF whose function remains uncertain. V shed 6 bases and J 0 bases; nucleotides not matched to a gene: 8. The CDR3 runs 15 residues. CDR3 residues: CASRLSGTDSYEQYF. The CDR3 DNA sequence: TGCGCCAGCAGGTTATCCGGGACAGACTCCTACGAGCAGTACTTC.

The chain joins TRBV6-6 to TRBJ1-6, with 7 bases identical to TRBD1. Germline-derived CDR1 and CDR2 are MNHNY and SVGAGI (reference sequence). The junction had 8 bases not matched to a gene; V was cut back by 2 bases and J by 10 bases. The CDR3 totals 15 residues. In DNA form, the CDR3 reads TGTGCCAGCAGTTACGGCGAGACAGGGTACTCACCCCTCCACTTT. It encodes CASSYGETGYSPLHF.

This clone was counted at least ten times. The chain has TRBV7-9 and TRBJ2-7, with a tentative D call TRBD2 (6 bases). Per germline, CDR1 SEHNR and CDR2 FQNEAQ (reference sequence). The CDR3 is made up of 15 amino acids. Trimming stripped 1 base from V and 2 bases from J, with 12 bases between. Written as DNA, the CDR3 is TGTGCCAGCAGCTTAGGGGGACTCCCTACCTACGAGCAGTACTTC. It encodes CASSLGGLPTYEQYF.

V is TRBV11-2 and J is TRBJ1-3; a possible D gene is TRBD1 (6 bases). The CDR3 is made up of 12 amino acids. V was clipped by 0 bases and J by 10 bases, with 7 bases between them. Germline lookup yields CDR1 SGHAT and CDR2 FQNNGV. The CDR3 loop reads CASSLEQGTIYF. The CDR3 DNA sequence: TGTGCCAGCAGCTTAGAACAGGGTACCATATATTTT.

The chain has TRBV11-3 and TRBJ1-4; D not resolved. The V gene lost 2 bases and the J gene lost 10 bases, with 11 bases spanning the gap. The CDR3 runs to 13 residues. CDR1 and CDR2 (germline): SGHNT, YENEEA. CDR3 residues: CASSLHAQAKLFF. CDR3 nucleotide sequence: TGTGCCAGCAGCTTACATGCTCAGGCAAAACTGTTTTTT.

The chain links TRBV18 to TRBJ2-3, with D maybe TRBD2 (6 bases). The length of the CDR3 is 17 residues. CDR1 KGHSH and CDR2 LQKENI come from the germline V gene. Trimming stripped 2 bases from V and 1 base from J, with 16 bases between. The CDR3 region is CASSPTPGAYRTDTQYF. DNA for the CDR3: TGTGCCAGCTCACCAACTCCGGGAGCCTATCGCACAGATACGCAGTATTTT.

The V call is TRBV6-2 or TRBV6-3, the J call TRBJ2-7, with D possibly being TRBD2 (5 bases). Germline V gives CDR1 MNHEY, CDR2 SVGEGT. CDR3 size: 14 residues. V gave up 6 bases and J gave up 7 bases, with 19 bases separating them. CDR3 residues: CASSLATKVREQYF. CDR3 coding DNA: TGTGCCAGCAGCCTCGCGACTAAGGTTAGGGAGCAGTACTTC.